The 9 T cell receptor beta chains below were found in one sample sequenced in a study of blood T cell repertoires in COVID-19. Produced via immunoSEQ multiplex PCR; TCRdb's table is partial and in-frame only. Of under 200,000 clones listed, approximately 87% were seen once; the top ten hold 10%. Sequencing was carried out using peripheral blood. The origin of the receptors is a woman aged 65 to 85 with COVID-19, enrolled during active disease.

This chain links TRBV29-1 with TRBJ1-1; the match to TRBD1 covers 10 bases. Germline trimming cut 6 bases from V and 5 bases from J; bases unmatched to any gene: 6. There are 13 residues in the CDR3. Germline values: CDR1 SQVTM, CDR2 ANQGSEA. CDR3: CSVNRDRGTEAFF. CDR3 coding DNA: TGCAGCGTAAACCGGGACAGGGGAACTGAAGCTTTCTTT.

The rearrangement links TRBV6-5 to TRBJ2-7, with 9 bases matching TRBD1. The CDR3 has 14 residues. Germline lookup yields CDR1 MNHEY and CDR2 SVGAGI. The ends lost 4 bases at V and 3 bases at J; junction bases unmatched: 4. This CDR3 reads CASSSGQGFYEQYF. CDR3 nucleotides: TGTGCCAGCAGTTCCGGACAGGGGTTCTACGAGCAGTACTTC.

V and J are TRBV6-5 and TRBJ2-1; 15 bases line up with TRBD2. The CDR3 spans 14 residues. The germline V gene encodes CDR1 MNHEY and CDR2 SVGAGI. J lost 7 bases, V lost 6 bases, and 1 base had no gene match. The CDR3 protein is CASSGTSGGNEQFF. The DNA of the CDR3 is TGTGCCAGCAGCGGGACTAGCGGGGGGAATGAGCAGTTCTTC.

Only one count was recorded for this clone. The J gene is TRBJ2-5, the V gene TRBV19; possibly TRBD1 for D (6 bases). Trimming cost V 2 bases and J 2 bases, with 15 bases left between them. In germline, CDR1 is LNHDA, CDR2 SQIVND (reference sequence). CDR3 length equals 16 residues. For the CDR3, the DNA is TGTGCCAGTAGTATAAGGAGGACAGAGACTCAAGAGACCCAGTACTTC. Translating it yields CASSIRRTETQETQYF.

J is TRBJ1-5 and V is TRBV28, with 8 bases lining up with TRBD1. After removal of 4 bases from V and 0 bases from J, the junction contained 2 bases not matched to a gene. Germline assignment: CDR1 MDHEN and CDR2 SYDVKM. The CDR3 runs to 15 residues. The CDR3 DNA is TGTGCCAGCAGTTCCACAGGGGGTAGCAATCAGCCCCAGCATTTT. Its protein product is CASSSTGGSNQPQHF. Looking up the rest from reference TRBV28 and TRBJ1-5 gives the full variable domain: DVKVTQSSRYLVKRTGEKVFLECVQDMDHENMFWYRQDPGLGLRLIYFSYDVKMKEKGDIPEGYSVSREKKERFSLILESASTNQTSMYLCASSSTGGSNQPQHFGDGTRLSIL.

The CDR3 DNA sequence: TGTGCCAGCAGTCCTCGACGGAGCCAAGAGACCCAGTACTTC. It specifies CASSPRRSQETQYF. This chain joins TRBV6-5 and TRBJ2-5; no firm D call. In germline, CDR1 is MNHEY, CDR2 SVGAGI. The CDR3 has 14 residues. V shed 5 bases and J shed 1 base, with 11 bases lying between them.

The CDR3 coding sequence is TGTGCCACCCCTCGAGGGGGGGAGAGAGAGACCCAGTACTTC. It translates to CATPRGGERETQYF. The chain links TRBV7-9 to TRBJ2-5, with TRBD2 as a possible D gene (7 bases). Germline V CDR1 and CDR2: SEHNR, FQNEAQ (reference sequence). This CDR3 has 14 residues. V lost 10 bases to trimming and J lost 4 bases, with 19 bases between them.

Details on this clone: The junction and the germline gene differ at one end; a read error may be behind it. The rearrangement joins TRBV7-9 to TRBJ2-2; TRBD2 agrees at 11 bases. Germline V gene lookup returns CDR1 SEHNR and CDR2 FQNEAQ (reference sequence). The CDR3 length is 18 residues. CDR3: CASSPQTSGAPKTGELFF. CDR3 DNA sequence: TGTGCCAGCAGCCCTCAGACTAGCGGGGCTCCGAAAACCGGGGAGCTGTTTTTT.

The V gene is TRBV30, the J gene TRBJ1-3, with TRBD1 as a possible D gene (5 bases). V was pared by 0 bases and J by 3 bases, with 9 bases between. Germline-derived CDR1 and CDR2 are GTSNPN and SVGIG (reference sequence). The CDR3 is 14 amino acids. CDR3 bases: TGTGCCTGGAGTGTTGGGGGAGGTGGAAACACCATATATTTT. Translation gives CAWSVGGGGNTIYF.